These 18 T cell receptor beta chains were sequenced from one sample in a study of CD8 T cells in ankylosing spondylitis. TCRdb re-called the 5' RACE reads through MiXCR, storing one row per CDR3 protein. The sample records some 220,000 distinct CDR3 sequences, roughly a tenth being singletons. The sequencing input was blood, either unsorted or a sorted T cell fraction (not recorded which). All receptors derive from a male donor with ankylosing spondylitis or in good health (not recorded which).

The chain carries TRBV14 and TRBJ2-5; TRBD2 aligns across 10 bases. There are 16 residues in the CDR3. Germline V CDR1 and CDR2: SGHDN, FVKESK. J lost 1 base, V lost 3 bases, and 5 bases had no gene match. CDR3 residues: CASSHWTSGTQETQYF. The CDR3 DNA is TGTGCCAGCAGCCACTGGACTAGCGGTACCCAAGAGACCCAGTACTTC.

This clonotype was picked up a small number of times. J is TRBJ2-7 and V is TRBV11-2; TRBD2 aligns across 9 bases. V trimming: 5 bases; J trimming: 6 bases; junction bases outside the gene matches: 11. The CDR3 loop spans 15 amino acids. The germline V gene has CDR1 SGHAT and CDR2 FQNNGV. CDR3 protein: CASSLQSGRSLEQYF. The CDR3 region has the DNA TGTGCCAGCAGCCTCCAAAGCGGGAGGTCTCTCGAGCAGTACTTC. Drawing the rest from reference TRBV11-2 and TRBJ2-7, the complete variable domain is EAGVAQSPRYKIIEKRQSVAFWCNPISGHATLYWYQQILGQGPKLLIQFQNNGVVDDSQLPKDRFSAERLKGVDSTLKIQPAKLEDSAVYLCASSLQSGRSLEQYFGPGTRLTVT.

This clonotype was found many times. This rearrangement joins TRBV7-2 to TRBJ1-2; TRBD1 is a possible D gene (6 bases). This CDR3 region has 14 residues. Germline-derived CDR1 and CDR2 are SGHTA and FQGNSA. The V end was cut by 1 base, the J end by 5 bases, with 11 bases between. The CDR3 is CASSLVAQGYGYTF. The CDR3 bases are TGTGCCAGCAGCTTAGTAGCACAGGGTTATGGCTACACCTTC.

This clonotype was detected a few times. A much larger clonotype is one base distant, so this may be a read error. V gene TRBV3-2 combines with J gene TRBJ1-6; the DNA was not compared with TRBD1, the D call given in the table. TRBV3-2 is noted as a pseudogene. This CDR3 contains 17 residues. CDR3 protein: CASTQSGISDRNSPLHF. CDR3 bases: TGTGCCAGCACCCAGTCCGGGATCTCGGATAGAAATTCACCCCTCCACTTT.

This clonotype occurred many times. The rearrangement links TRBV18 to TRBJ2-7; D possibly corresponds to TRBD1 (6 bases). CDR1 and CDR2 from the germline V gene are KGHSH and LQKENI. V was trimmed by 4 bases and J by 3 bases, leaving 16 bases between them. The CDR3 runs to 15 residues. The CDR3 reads CASSLGTPTLYEQYF. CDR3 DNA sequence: TGTGCCAGCTCACTCGGGACACCTACCCTCTACGAGCAGTACTTC.

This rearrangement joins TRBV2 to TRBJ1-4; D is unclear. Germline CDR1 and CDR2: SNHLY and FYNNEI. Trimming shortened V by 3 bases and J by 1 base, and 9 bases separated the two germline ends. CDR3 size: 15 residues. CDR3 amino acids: CASSDRTQTNEKLFF. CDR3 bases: TGTGCCAGCAGTGACAGAACCCAAACTAATGAAAAACTGTTTTTT.

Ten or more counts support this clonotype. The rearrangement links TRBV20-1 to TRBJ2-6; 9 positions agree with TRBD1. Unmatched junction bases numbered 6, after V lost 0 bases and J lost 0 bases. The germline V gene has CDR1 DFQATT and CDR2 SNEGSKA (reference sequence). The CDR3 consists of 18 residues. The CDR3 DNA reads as TGCAGTGCTAGAGACGCGGGACAGGGAAGCTCTGGGGCCAACGTCCTGACTTTC. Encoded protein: CSARDAGQGSSGANVLTF.

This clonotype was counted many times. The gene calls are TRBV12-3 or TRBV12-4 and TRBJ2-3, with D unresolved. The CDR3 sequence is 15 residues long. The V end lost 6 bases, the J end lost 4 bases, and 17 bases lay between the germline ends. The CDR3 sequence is CASSPVNSEADTQYF. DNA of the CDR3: TGTGCCAGCAGCCCTGTCAACAGTGAGGCAGATACGCAGTATTTT.

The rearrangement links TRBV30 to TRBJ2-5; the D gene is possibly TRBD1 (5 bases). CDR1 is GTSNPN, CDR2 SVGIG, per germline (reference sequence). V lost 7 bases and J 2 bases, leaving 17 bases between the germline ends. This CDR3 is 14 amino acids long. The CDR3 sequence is CASTPAQGQETQYF. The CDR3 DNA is TGTGCCTCGACACCTGCTCAGGGACAAGAGACCCAGTACTTC.

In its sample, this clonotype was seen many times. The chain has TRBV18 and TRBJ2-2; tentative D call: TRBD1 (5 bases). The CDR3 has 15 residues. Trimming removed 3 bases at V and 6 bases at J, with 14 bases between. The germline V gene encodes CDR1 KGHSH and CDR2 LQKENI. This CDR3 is CASSPTTGLPGELFF. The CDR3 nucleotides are TGTGCCAGCTCACCTACAACAGGCCTGCCCGGGGAGCTGTTTTTT.

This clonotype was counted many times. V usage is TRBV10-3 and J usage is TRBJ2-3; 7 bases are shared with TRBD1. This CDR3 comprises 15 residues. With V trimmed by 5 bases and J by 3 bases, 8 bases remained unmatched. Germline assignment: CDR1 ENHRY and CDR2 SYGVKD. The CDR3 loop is CAISLTGTGTDTQYF. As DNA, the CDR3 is TGTGCCATCAGTCTGACAGGGACGGGGACAGATACGCAGTATTTT.

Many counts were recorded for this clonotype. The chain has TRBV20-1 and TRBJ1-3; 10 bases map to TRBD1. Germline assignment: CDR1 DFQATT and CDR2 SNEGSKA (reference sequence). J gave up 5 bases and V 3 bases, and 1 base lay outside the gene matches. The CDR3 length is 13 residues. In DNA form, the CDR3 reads TGCAGTGCTAGGGGACAGGGGAGAAACACCATATATTTT. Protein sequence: CSARGQGRNTIYF.

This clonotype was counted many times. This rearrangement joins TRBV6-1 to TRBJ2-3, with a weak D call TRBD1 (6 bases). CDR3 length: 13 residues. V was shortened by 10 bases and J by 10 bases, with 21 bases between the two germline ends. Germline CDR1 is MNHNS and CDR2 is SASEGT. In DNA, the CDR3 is TGTGCCACCCGTCCCCGACAGGTTTGGGCGCAGTATTTT. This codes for CATRPRQVWAQYF.

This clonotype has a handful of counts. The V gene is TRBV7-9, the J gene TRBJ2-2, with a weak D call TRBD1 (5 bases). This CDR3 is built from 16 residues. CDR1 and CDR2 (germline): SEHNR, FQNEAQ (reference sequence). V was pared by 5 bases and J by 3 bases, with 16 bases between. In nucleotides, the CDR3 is TGTGCCAGCAGCCGAAGTCGACAGCGTGACACCGGGGAGCTGTTTTTT. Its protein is CASSRSRQRDTGELFF.

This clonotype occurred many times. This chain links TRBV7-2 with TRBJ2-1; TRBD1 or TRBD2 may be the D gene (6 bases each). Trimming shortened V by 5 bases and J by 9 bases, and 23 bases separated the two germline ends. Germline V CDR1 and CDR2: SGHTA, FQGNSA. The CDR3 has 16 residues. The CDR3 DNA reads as TGTGCCAGCAGCCACCGATTGGGGGGCGACAGTTCTGAGCAGTTCTTC. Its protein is CASSHRLGGDSSEQFF.

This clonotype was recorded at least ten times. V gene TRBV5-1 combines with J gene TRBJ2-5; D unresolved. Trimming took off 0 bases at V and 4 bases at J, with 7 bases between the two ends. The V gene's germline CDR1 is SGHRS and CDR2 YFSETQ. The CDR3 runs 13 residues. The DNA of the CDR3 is TGCGCCAGCAGCTTGGGGCAGCGAGAGACCCAGTACTTC. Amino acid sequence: CASSLGQRETQYF.

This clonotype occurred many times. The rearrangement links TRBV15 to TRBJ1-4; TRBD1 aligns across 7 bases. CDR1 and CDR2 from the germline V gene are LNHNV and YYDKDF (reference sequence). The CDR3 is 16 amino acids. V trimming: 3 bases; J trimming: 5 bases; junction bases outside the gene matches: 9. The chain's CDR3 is CATSRGFDRANEKLFF. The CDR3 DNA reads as TGTGCCACCAGCAGGGGTTTTGACAGGGCGAATGAAAAACTGTTTTTT. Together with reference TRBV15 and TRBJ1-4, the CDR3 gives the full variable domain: DAMVIQNPRYQVTQFGKPVTLSCSQTLNHNVMYWYQQKSSQAPKLLFHYYDKDFNNEADTPDNFQSRRPNTSFCFLDIRSPGLGDTAMYLCATSRGFDRANEKLFFGSGTQLSVL.

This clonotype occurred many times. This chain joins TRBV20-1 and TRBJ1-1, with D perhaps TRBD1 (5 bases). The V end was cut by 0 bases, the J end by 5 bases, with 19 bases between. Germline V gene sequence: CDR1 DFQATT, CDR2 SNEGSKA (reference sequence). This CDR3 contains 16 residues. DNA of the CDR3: TGCAGTGCTAGAGATAGAGGAGGAGGGGCGGAGACTGAAGCTTTCTTT. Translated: CSARDRGGGAETEAFF.